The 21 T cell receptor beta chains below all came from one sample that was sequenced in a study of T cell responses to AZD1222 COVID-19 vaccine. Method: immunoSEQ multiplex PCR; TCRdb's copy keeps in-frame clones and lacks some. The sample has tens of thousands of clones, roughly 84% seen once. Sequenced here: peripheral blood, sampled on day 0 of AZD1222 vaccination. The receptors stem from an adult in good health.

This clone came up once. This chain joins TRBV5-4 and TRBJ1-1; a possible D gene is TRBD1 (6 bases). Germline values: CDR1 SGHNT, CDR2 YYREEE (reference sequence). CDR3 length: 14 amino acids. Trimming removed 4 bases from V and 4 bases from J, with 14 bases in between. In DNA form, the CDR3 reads TGTGCCAGCAGCACGGGACACAGCGTCACTGAAGCTTTCTTT. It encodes CASSTGHSVTEAFF. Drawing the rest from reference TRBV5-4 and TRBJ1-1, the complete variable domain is ETGVTQSPTHLIKTRGQQVTLRCSSQSGHNTVSWYQQALGQGPQFIFQYYREEENGRGNFPPRFSGLQFPNYSSELNVNALELDDSALYLCASSTGHSVTEAFFGQGTRLTVV.

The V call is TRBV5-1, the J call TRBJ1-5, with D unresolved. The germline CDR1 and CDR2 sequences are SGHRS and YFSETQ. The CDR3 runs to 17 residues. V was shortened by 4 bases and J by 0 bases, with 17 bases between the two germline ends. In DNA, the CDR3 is TGCGCCAGCAGCCCCGGTGTGGGAGGGTATAGCAATCAGCCCCAGCATTTT. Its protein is CASSPGVGGYSNQPQHF.

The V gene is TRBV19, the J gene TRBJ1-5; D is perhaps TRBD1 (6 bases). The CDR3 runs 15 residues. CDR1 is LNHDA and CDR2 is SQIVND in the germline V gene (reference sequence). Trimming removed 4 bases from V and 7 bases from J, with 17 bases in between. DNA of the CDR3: TGTGCCAGTAGTAATTGGGACAAGACTGACCAGCCCCAGCATTTT. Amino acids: CASSNWDKTDQPQHF.

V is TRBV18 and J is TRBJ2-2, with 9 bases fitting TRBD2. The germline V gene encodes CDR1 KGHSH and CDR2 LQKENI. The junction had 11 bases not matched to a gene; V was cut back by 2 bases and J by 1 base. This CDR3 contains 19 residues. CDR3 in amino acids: CASSPGESGTSLNTGELFF. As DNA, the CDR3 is TGTGCCAGCTCACCAGGGGAATCCGGGACTAGCCTGAACACCGGGGAGCTGTTTTTT.

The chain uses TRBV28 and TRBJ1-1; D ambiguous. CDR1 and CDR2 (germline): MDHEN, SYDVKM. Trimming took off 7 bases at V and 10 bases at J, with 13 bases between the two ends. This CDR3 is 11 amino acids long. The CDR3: CASIFGPVAFF. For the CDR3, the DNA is TGTGCCAGCATTTTCGGACCGGTAGCTTTCTTT.

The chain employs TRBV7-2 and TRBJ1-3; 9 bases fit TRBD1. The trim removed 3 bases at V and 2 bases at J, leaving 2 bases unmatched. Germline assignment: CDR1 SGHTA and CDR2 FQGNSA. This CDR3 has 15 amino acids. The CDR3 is CASSFDRGTGNTIYF. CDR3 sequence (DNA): TGTGCCAGCAGCTTCGACAGGGGGACTGGAAACACCATATATTTT. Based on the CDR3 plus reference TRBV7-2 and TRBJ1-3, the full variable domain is GAGVSQSPSNKVTEKGKDVELRCDPISGHTALYWYRQSLGQGLEFLIYFQGNSAPDKSGLPSDRFSAERTGGSVSTLTIQRTQQEDSAVYLCASSFDRGTGNTIYFGEGSWLTVV.

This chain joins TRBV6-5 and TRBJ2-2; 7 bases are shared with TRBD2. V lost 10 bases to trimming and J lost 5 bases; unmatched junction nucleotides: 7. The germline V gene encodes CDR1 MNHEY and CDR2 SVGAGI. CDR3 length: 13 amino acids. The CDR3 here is CATGGPRTGELFF. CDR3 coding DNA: TGTGCCACGGGGGGTCCGAGGACCGGGGAGCTGTTTTTT.

In DNA, the CDR3 is TGTGCCAGCAGCTTAAGCCCAGGGAGGGGAACAGATACGCAGTATTTT. This sequence encodes CASSLSPGRGTDTQYF. The chain is built from TRBV7-3 and TRBJ2-3; TRBD2 matches at 7 bases. The junction had 7 bases not matched to a gene; V was cut back by 1 base and J by 3 bases. Per the germline V gene, CDR1 is SGHTA and CDR2 is FQGTGA. CDR3 length: 16 amino acids.

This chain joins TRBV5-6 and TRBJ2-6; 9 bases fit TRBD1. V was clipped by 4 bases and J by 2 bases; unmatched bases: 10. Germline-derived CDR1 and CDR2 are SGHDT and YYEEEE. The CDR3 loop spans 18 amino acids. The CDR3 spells CASSLPTGGSPGANVLTF. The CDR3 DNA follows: TGTGCCAGCAGCCTGCCGACAGGGGGGTCGCCTGGGGCCAACGTCCTGACTTTC.

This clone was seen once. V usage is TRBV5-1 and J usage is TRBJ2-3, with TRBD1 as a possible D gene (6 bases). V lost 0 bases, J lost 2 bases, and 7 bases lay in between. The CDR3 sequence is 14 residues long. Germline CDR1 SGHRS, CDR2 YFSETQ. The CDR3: CASSLGTDTDTQYF. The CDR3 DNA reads TGCGCCAGCAGCTTGGGGACAGACACAGATACGCAGTATTTT.

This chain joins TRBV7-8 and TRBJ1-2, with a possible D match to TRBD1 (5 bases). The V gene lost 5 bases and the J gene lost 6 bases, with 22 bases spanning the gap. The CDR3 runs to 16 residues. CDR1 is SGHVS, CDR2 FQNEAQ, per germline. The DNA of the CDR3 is TGTGCCAGCAGCCCTACCGGGGGGTTTGAGGGGCATGGCTACACCTTC. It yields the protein CASSPTGGFEGHGYTF.

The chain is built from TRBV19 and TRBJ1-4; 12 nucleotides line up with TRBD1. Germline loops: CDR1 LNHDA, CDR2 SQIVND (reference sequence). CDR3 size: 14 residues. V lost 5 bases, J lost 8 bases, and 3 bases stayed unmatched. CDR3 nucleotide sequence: TGTGCCAGTAGTTCGGGACAGGGGGCAGAAAAACTGTTTTTT. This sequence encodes CASSSGQGAEKLFF.

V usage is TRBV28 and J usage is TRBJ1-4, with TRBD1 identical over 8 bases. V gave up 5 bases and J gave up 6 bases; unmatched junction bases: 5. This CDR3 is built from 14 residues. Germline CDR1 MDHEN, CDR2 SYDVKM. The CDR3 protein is CASSPGGADEKLFF. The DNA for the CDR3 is TGTGCCAGCAGTCCAGGGGGCGCGGATGAAAAACTGTTTTTT. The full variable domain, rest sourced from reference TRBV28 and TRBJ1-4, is DVKVTQSSRYLVKRTGEKVFLECVQDMDHENMFWYRQDPGLGLRLIYFSYDVKMKEKGDIPEGYSVSREKKERFSLILESASTNQTSMYLCASSPGGADEKLFFGSGTQLSVL.

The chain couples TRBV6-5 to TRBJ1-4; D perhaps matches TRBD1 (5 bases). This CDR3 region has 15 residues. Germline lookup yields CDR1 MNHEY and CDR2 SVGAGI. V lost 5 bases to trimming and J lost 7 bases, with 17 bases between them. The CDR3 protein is CASSPLASRAEKLFF. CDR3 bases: TGTGCCAGCAGTCCACTGGCCTCCAGGGCTGAAAAACTGTTTTTT.

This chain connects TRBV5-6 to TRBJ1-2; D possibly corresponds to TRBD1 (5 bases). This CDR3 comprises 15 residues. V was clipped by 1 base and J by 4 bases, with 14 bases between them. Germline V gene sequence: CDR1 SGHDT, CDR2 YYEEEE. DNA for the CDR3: TGTGCCAGCAGCTTGAGGGGACCGCAACTCTATGGCTACACCTTC. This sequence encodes CASSLRGPQLYGYTF. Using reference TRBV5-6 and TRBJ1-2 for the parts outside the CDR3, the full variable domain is DAGVTQSPTHLIKTRGQQVTLRCSPKSGHDTVSWYQQALGQGPQFIFQYYEEEERQRGNFPDRFSGHQFPNYSSELNVNALLLGDSALYLCASSLRGPQLYGYTFGSGTRLTVV.

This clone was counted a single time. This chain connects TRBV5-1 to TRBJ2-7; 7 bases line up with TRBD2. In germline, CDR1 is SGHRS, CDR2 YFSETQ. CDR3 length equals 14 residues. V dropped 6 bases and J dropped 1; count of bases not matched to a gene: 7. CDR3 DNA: TGCGCCAGCACCCCGGCAGCGGGGTCCTACGAGCAGTACTTC. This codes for CASTPAAGSYEQYF.

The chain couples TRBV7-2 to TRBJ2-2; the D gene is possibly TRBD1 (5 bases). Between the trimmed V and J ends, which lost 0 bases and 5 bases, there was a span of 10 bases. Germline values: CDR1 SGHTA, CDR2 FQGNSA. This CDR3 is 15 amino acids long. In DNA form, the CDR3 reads TGTGCCAGCAGCTTAGCGGGTAGGGGAACCGGGGAGCTGTTTTTT. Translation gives CASSLAGRGTGELFF. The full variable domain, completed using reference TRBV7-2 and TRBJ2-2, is GAGVSQSPSNKVTEKGKDVELRCDPISGHTALYWYRQSLGQGLEFLIYFQGNSAPDKSGLPSDRFSAERTGGSVSTLTIQRTQQEDSAVYLCASSLAGRGTGELFFGEGSRLTVL.

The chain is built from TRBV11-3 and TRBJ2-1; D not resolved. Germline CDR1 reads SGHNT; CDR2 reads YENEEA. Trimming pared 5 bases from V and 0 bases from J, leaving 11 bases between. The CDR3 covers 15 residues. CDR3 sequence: CASSPTQSSYNEQFF. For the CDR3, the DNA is TGTGCCAGCAGCCCTACGCAAAGCTCCTACAATGAGCAGTTCTTC.

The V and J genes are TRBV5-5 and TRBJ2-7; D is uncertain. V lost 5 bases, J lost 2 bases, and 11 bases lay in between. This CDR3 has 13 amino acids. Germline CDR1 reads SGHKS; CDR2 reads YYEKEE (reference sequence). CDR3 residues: CASSSTLTYEQYF. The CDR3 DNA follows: TGTGCCAGCAGTTCGACCCTCACCTACGAGCAGTACTTC. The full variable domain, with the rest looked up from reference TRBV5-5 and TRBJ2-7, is DAGVTQSPTHLIKTRGQQVTLRCSPISGHKSVSWYQQVLGQGPQFIFQYYEKEERGRGNFPDRFSARQFPNYSSELNVNALLLGDSALYLCASSSTLTYEQYFGPGTRLTVT.

CDR3 nucleotides: TGTGCCAGCAGCTACAGGGTCTGGGAGACCCAGTACTTC. It encodes CASSYRVWETQYF. This chain uses TRBV7-2 with TRBJ2-5, with TRBD1 as a possible D gene (6 bases). The V gene lost 4 bases and the J gene lost 5 bases, with 11 bases spanning the gap. The CDR3 totals 13 residues. Per the germline V gene, CDR1 is SGHTA and CDR2 is FQGNSA.

The CDR3 coding sequence is TGTGCCAGCAGTGACTCGAACAGGGGTGTCACTGAAGCTTTCTTT. Its protein product is CASSDSNRGVTEAFF. The genes are TRBV6-4 and TRBJ1-1, with 7 bases that match TRBD1. Unmatched junction bases numbered 5, after V lost 0 bases and J lost 4 bases. CDR1 MRHNA and CDR2 SNTAGT come from the germline V gene. This CDR3 has 15 amino acids.